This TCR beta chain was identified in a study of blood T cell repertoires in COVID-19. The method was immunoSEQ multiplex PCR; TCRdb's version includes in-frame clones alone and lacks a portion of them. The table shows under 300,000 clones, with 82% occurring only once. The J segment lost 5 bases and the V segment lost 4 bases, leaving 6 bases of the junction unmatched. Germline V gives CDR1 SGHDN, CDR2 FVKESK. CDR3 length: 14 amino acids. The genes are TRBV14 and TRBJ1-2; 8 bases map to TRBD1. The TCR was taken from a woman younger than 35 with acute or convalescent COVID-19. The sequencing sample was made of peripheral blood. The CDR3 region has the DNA TGTGCCAGCAGCCGAGACAGGGGAAATTATGGCTACACCTTC. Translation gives CASSRDRGNYGYTF. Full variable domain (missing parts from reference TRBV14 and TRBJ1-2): EAGVTQFPSHSVIEKGQTVTLRCDPISGHDNLYWYRRVMGKEIKFLLHFVKESKQDESGMPNNRFLAERTGGTYSTLKVQPAELEDSGVYFCASSRDRGNYGYTFGSGTRLTVV.